This T cell receptor (beta chain) was recorded in a study of regulatory T cells in long-lasting Graves disease. Findings of the study overall: TCR diversity was lower in persistent Graves' patients than in newly diagnosed ones. Limited samples may have lowered accuracy.

Time point denoted: persistent/refractory GD, antithyroid drugs over 5 years with positive TRAb. Construction of the TCR library relied on RNA isolated from PBMCs. A roughly 10-milliliter sample of peripheral blood was drawn into EDTA tubes. The ends were cut back, 4 bases at V and 13 bases at J, with 16 bases in the middle. The CDR3 contains 12 residues. CDR1 is SEHNR, CDR2 FQNEAQ, per germline (reference sequence). For TCR beta, libraries came from iRepertoire HTBI primers and Arm-PCR of CDR3 regions. TCRdb reprocessed the multiplex PCR reads with MiXCR, giving one entry per CDR3 protein. The sample holds over 450,000 distinct CDR3 sequences; around a fifth are singletons and the top ten take 7% to 9%. This clonotype has more than one count but fewer than ten. Its specificity is unknown.

The V call is TRBV7-9, the J call TRBJ1-2; D remains ambiguous. The clonotype originates from a female donor with Graves disease. The sequencing here drew on peripheral blood mononuclear cells (PBMCs), taken when the disease was refractory, from a patient treated with antithyroid drugs. In nucleotides, the CDR3 is TGTGCCAGCAGCTGGATGGACGGCCCGCGCACCTTC. The encoded protein is CASSWMDGPRTF. The variable domain in full, completed from reference TRBV7-9 and TRBJ1-2, reads DTGVSQNPRHKITKRGQNVTFRCDPISEHNRLYWYRQTLGQGPEFLTYFQNEAQLEKSRLLSDRFSAERPKGSFSTLEIQRTEQGDSAMYLCASSWMDGPRTFGSGTRLTVV.